One and the same sample provided the 30 T cell receptor beta chains below, sequenced in a study of shared clonotypes between healthy human individuals. Profiling relied on immunoSEQ multiplex PCR, and the TCRdb table lists in-frame clones only, not all of them. Here the sample spans over a million clones, around 82% being singletons. Sequencing was done on a sample of memory CD4+ T cells from PBMCs. The subset here: CD45RA-negative fraction. The receptor source for this set is a man in his late teens or twenties in good health. Some clones in this sample may be carry-over from other donors' samples.

This rearrangement joins TRBV30 to TRBJ1-1; D is uncertain. Germline-derived CDR1 and CDR2 are GTSNPN and SVGIG (reference sequence). The CDR3 is 11 residues long. Deletions cut 1 base from V and 4 bases from J, with 4 bases between. The CDR3 DNA follows: TGTGCCTGGAGTGAACGCACTGAAGCTTTCTTT. Amino acids: CAWSERTEAFF.

The chain carries TRBV15 and TRBJ1-2, with D tentatively TRBD1 (6 bases). V dropped 0 bases and J dropped 3 bases, with 14 bases sitting between them. This CDR3 contains 16 residues. Germline V gene data show CDR1 as LNHNV and CDR2 as YYDKDF (reference sequence). Here the CDR3 reads CATSREPSGGDYGYTF. The DNA of the CDR3 is TGTGCCACCAGCAGAGAACCAAGCGGGGGCGACTATGGCTACACCTTC.

V is TRBV9 and J is TRBJ2-2; tentatively, D is TRBD1 or TRBD2 (5 bases each). The germline gives CDR1 SGDLS, CDR2 YYNGEE. The CDR3 runs to 14 residues. V lost 5 bases and J 3 bases, leaving 11 bases between the germline ends. CDR3 region: CASSGGPDTGELFF. As DNA, the CDR3 is TGTGCCAGCAGTGGGGGACCCGACACCGGGGAGCTGTTTTTT.

This chain links TRBV7-2 with TRBJ2-1, with D hard to call. The CDR3 covers 16 residues. Germline CDR1 reads SGHTA; CDR2 reads FQGNSA. V lost 4 bases, J lost 0 bases, and 13 bases lay in between. The CDR3 DNA is TGTGCCAGCAGCTACCCCCGAGCGAGCTCCTACAATGAGCAGTTCTTC. Translation gives CASSYPRASSYNEQFF.

The V and J genes are TRBV19 and TRBJ2-3, with TRBD2 matching over 10 bases. CDR3 size: 17 residues. CDR1 and CDR2 from the germline V gene are LNHDA and SQIVND (reference sequence). The V segment lost 3 bases and the J segment 2 bases; nucleotides outside the gene matches: 8. CDR3: CASSMELAGGPTDTQYF. For the CDR3, the DNA is TGTGCCAGTAGTATGGAGTTAGCGGGAGGCCCCACAGATACGCAGTATTTT.

This rearrangement joins TRBV4-1 to TRBJ1-1; D might be TRBD1 (6 bases). Trimming removed 1 base at V and 0 bases at J, with 12 bases between. CDR3 length equals 16 residues. Germline CDR1 MGHRA, CDR2 YSYEKL. In DNA, the CDR3 is TGCGCCAGCAGCCAAGGTCAGGGGATGGTGAACACTGAAGCTTTCTTT. It codes for CASSQGQGMVNTEAFF.

This clone was recorded only once. The rearrangement joins TRBV14 to TRBJ2-5, with D possibly TRBD2 on 6 matching bases. V was cut by 1 base and J by 4 bases, with 13 bases left in between. Germline-derived CDR1 and CDR2 are SGHDN and FVKESK. The CDR3 consists of 15 residues. CDR3 in amino acids: CASSQGLATRETQYF. Here the CDR3 DNA reads TGTGCCAGCAGCCAAGGGCTGGCGACTAGAGAGACCCAGTACTTC.

This chain joins TRBV11-2 and TRBJ2-3; perhaps TRBD2 as D (6 bases). This CDR3 region has 16 residues. Germline V gene sequence: CDR1 SGHAT, CDR2 FQNNGV. Deletions cut 3 bases from V and 0 bases from J, with 13 bases between. The CDR3 DNA reads TGTGCCAGCAGCTTTACGGCCGGGGGAAGCACAGATACGCAGTATTTT. Translating gives CASSFTAGGSTDTQYF.

Concerning this clone: The same CDR3 also results from other DNA sequences found in this sample. The V call is TRBV6-5, the J call TRBJ2-2; D remains unclear. The V gene's germline CDR1 is MNHEY and CDR2 SVGAGI. V gave up 5 bases and J gave up 2 bases, with 3 bases separating them. CDR3 length: 12 amino acids. The CDR3 region has the DNA TGTGCCAGCAGTGGAAACACCGGGGAGCTGTTTTTT. This codes for CASSGNTGELFF.

The gene calls are TRBV4-1 and TRBJ2-4; 14 bases are shared with TRBD2. The trim removed 3 bases at V and 4 bases at J, leaving 2 bases unmatched. The CDR3 consists of 16 residues. Germline assignment: CDR1 MGHRA and CDR2 YSYEKL. The CDR3 DNA follows: TGCGCCAGCAGCCAGGGGACTAGCGGGGGAAAAAACATTCAGTACTTC. Translated, it gives CASSQGTSGGKNIQYF.

This clone was counted at least ten times. The chain recombines TRBV7-2 with TRBJ2-3; 8 positions match TRBD2. Per germline, CDR1 SGHTA and CDR2 FQGNSA. CDR3 length equals 15 residues. Unmatched junction bases numbered 6, after V lost 5 bases and J lost 2 bases. This chain's CDR3 is CASSITSGHTDTQYF. The CDR3, as DNA: TGTGCCAGCAGCATTACTAGCGGACACACAGATACGCAGTATTTT.

The chain employs TRBV7-2 and TRBJ2-7; TRBD2 matches 11 bases. Trimming took 1 base from V and 7 from J; bases not matched to a gene: 9. This CDR3 spans 16 amino acids. CDR1 SGHTA and CDR2 FQGNSA come from the germline V gene. The CDR3 bases are TGTGCCAGCAGCTTAGGTATTAGCGGGAGGGCCGGTGAGCAGTACTTC. Amino acid sequence: CASSLGISGRAGEQYF.

This sequence joins TRBV7-9 and TRBJ1-5; D is ambiguous. Trimming cost V 5 bases and J 5 bases, with 16 bases left between them. Germline V gene sequence: CDR1 SEHNR, CDR2 FQNEAQ (reference sequence). The CDR3 has 15 amino acids. Here the CDR3 DNA reads TGTGCCAGCAGCCCGTCAGGATTTGAGGATCAGCCCCAGCATTTT. It specifies CASSPSGFEDQPQHF.

V and J are TRBV4-2 and TRBJ2-3; 12 bases agree with TRBD1. From germline, CDR1 is LGHNA and CDR2 YNFKEQ. CDR3 length: 16 residues. After removal of 2 bases from V and 4 bases from J, the junction contained 4 bases not matched to a gene. CDR3 residues: CASSQPGQGASDTQYF. The CDR3 DNA reads TGTGCCAGCAGCCAACCGGGACAGGGGGCTTCAGATACGCAGTATTTT.

This clone was detected once. The gene calls are TRBV5-6 and TRBJ2-1; 7 nucleotides line up with TRBD2. V shed 0 bases and J 10 bases; nucleotides not matched to a gene: 19. The CDR3 consists of 18 residues. CDR1 and CDR2 from the germline V gene are SGHDT and YYEEEE. The CDR3 DNA reads TGTGCCAGCAGCTTGGGACTAGCCGCAACTCATACAATGATGGAGCAGTTCTTC. It translates to CASSLGLAATHTMMEQFF.

This clone came up a few times. The chain links TRBV5-5 to TRBJ2-3; tentative D call: TRBD2 (6 bases). Germline-derived CDR1 and CDR2 are SGHKS and YYEKEE (reference sequence). V was cut by 5 bases and J by 5 bases, with 6 bases left in between. This CDR3 has 11 amino acids. CDR3 nucleotides: TGTGCCAGCAGGGAGGGAGATACGCAGTATTTT. It codes for CASREGDTQYF.

This clone was recorded only once. The rearrangement joins TRBV18 to TRBJ2-7; TRBD1 agrees at 9 bases. Per germline, CDR1 KGHSH and CDR2 LQKENI. This CDR3 comprises 16 residues. The V gene end was trimmed by 3 bases and the J gene end by 4 bases; junction bases not matched to a gene: 10. The CDR3 here is CASSPPGTGRTYEQYF. The CDR3 nucleotides read TGTGCCAGCTCACCGCCCGGGACAGGGCGGACTTACGAGCAGTACTTC.

This clone appeared a few times. The chain uses TRBV6-1 and TRBJ1-1; 7 nucleotides agree with TRBD1. J gave up 6 bases and V 3 bases, and 10 bases lay outside the gene matches. From germline, CDR1 is MNHNS and CDR2 SASEGT. This CDR3 region has 15 residues. The CDR3 nucleotides read TGTGCCAGCAGTGATTGGGGACAGAGTCATTCTGAAGCTTTCTTT. It codes for CASSDWGQSHSEAFF.

The chain links TRBV5-6 to TRBJ2-5, with TRBD2 identical over 9 bases. The trim removed 0 bases at V and 5 bases at J, leaving 11 bases unmatched. Germline CDR1 SGHDT, CDR2 YYEEEE. CDR3 length: 17 residues. CDR3 region: CASSLAVLTSGWETQYF. The CDR3 nucleotides read TGTGCCAGCAGCTTGGCGGTGCTGACTAGCGGATGGGAGACCCAGTACTTC.

The V gene is TRBV4-1, the J gene TRBJ1-1, with D maybe TRBD1 (5 bases). CDR3 length: 15 residues. Deletions cut 0 bases from V and 3 bases from J, with 11 bases between. The germline V gene encodes CDR1 MGHRA and CDR2 YSYEKL. CDR3 amino acids: CASSQDLAGDTEAFF. The CDR3 DNA sequence: TGCGCCAGCAGCCAAGATTTAGCGGGGGACACTGAAGCTTTCTTT.

V is TRBV18 and J is TRBJ1-2; D unresolved. This CDR3 spans 14 amino acids. V lost 3 bases to trimming and J lost 7 bases, with 15 bases between them. CDR1 is KGHSH and CDR2 is LQKENI in the germline V gene. The CDR3 loop is CASSPNIGKTGYTF. The CDR3 DNA reads TGTGCCAGCTCACCCAACATCGGAAAGACTGGCTACACCTTC.

This clone has a handful of counts. This chain uses TRBV6-5 with TRBJ1-5, with D maybe TRBD1 (5 bases). Between the trimmed V and J ends, which lost 3 bases and 6 bases, there was a span of 15 bases. Germline V gives CDR1 MNHEY, CDR2 SVGAGI. CDR3 size: 15 residues. The CDR3 reads CASSYGGNIGQPQHF. The CDR3 DNA sequence: TGTGCCAGCAGTTATGGGGGGAATATAGGTCAGCCCCAGCATTTT.

The chain employs TRBV6-5 and TRBJ2-5; D is ambiguous. Per germline, CDR1 MNHEY and CDR2 SVGAGI. The germline V and J ends were trimmed by 2 bases and 3 bases, with 4 bases remaining between them. The length of the CDR3 is 12 residues. The CDR3 DNA follows: TGTGCCAGCAGTTACGGGAAAGAGACCCAGTACTTC. Protein sequence: CASSYGKETQYF.

The rearrangement links TRBV19 to TRBJ1-5; D not certain. V was pared by 5 bases and J by 0 bases, with 11 bases between. Germline V lookup: CDR1 LNHDA, CDR2 SQIVND (reference sequence). The CDR3 consists of 15 residues. CDR3 amino acids: CASSLYMNSNQPQHF. Written as DNA, the CDR3 is TGTGCCAGTAGTCTTTACATGAATAGCAATCAGCCCCAGCATTTT.

This chain links TRBV28 with TRBJ2-7; 8 nucleotides agree with TRBD1. Germline CDR1 and CDR2: MDHEN and SYDVKM. CDR3 length: 13 amino acids. The ends lost 4 bases at V and 3 bases at J; junction bases unmatched: 2. CDR3 sequence reads: CASSSTGVYEQYF. The CDR3 DNA reads TGTGCCAGCAGTTCGACAGGGGTCTACGAGCAGTACTTC.

The chain joins TRBV20-1 to TRBJ2-6; a weak D match, TRBD2 (5 bases). V was clipped by 3 bases and J by 17 bases, with 14 bases between them. Germline-derived CDR1 and CDR2 are DFQATT and SNEGSKA (reference sequence). The CDR3 spans 11 residues. CDR3 sequence (DNA): TGCAGTGCTAGCGAGGACGGACTCTTGACTTTC. This translates into CSASEDGLLTF.

The chain combines TRBV10-3 with TRBJ1-2; D gene uncertain. The CDR3 has 13 residues. Per germline, CDR1 ENHRY and CDR2 SYGVKD. V dropped 5 bases and J dropped 5 bases, with 12 bases sitting between them. Here the CDR3 DNA reads TGTGCCATCAGTAAGGATGATGTTTATGGCTACACCTTC. Its protein product is CAISKDDVYGYTF.

The chain has TRBV7-2 and TRBJ1-3; possible D gene TRBD1, 5 bases. This CDR3 region has 13 residues. Per the germline V gene, CDR1 is SGHTA and CDR2 is FQGNSA. V was cut by 2 bases and J by 7 bases, with 9 bases left in between. This CDR3 reads CASSLSRDNTIYF. The CDR3 nucleotides are TGTGCCAGCAGCTTAAGCAGGGACAACACCATATATTTT.

The chain combines TRBV29-1 with TRBJ2-7; D gene ambiguous. Germline values: CDR1 SQVTM, CDR2 ANQGSEA. This CDR3 contains 12 residues. Trimming left V 4 bases short and J 0 bases short, with 7 bases between. CDR3 DNA sequence: TGCAGCGTTGGAGCCTCCTCCTACGAGCAGTACTTC. It codes for CSVGASSYEQYF.

This clone was detected only a few times. The chain couples TRBV5-1 to TRBJ2-3, with D hard to call. V was clipped by 0 bases and J by 2 bases, with 16 bases between them. The CDR3 sequence is 17 residues long. From germline, CDR1 is SGHRS and CDR2 YFSETQ. The CDR3 DNA is TGCGCCAGCAGCTTGGCCCCGGTGTACGGAAACACAGATACGCAGTATTTT. This gives the protein CASSLAPVYGNTDTQYF.